This T cell receptor beta chain was identified in a study of blood T cell repertoires in COVID-19. Looking at the study overall: Acute and convalescent COVID-19 samples came from the United States, Italy and Spain. From T cells, B-cell-depleted T cells, or PBMCs came the material, which was cDNA or gDNA.

CDR3 size: 14 residues. Germline V gene sequence: CDR1 MGHRA, CDR2 YSYEKL. Trimming shortened V by 6 bases and J by 3 bases, and 15 bases separated the two germline ends. Here immunoSEQ multiplex PCR was the method, and the copy in TCRdb shows in-frame clones only, minus some. Of about 210,000 clones listed, approximately 80% are singletons. Material for sequencing was peripheral blood. The origin of this receptor is a middle-aged man who had recovered from COVID-19. This chain joins TRBV4-1 and TRBJ2-7; D perhaps matches TRBD1 (6 bases). The CDR3 reads CASSYLLGGYEQYF. In DNA form, the CDR3 reads TGCGCCAGCAGTTATTTGTTAGGGGGCTACGAGCAGTACTTC.